This T cell receptor (beta chain) was sequenced during a study of response to subunit inactivated influenza vaccine (dated by TCRdb to 2017 to 2018). Context from the whole study: The study used deep quantitative T cell receptor repertoire profiling to track responses to a trivalent subunit inactivated influenza vaccine. General conclusions and limits of the study: It was suggested by the authors that each seasonal influenza vaccination may recruit only a limited number of new T cells.

To prepare the library, RT-PCR was applied. Sequencing instrument: Illumina HiSeq 2500. TCRdb cleaned the public reads at Q25 with fastp, built clones with MiXCR and kept in-frame beta chains. Duplicate CDR3 protein sequences are folded into a single record with the most common DNA and genes. The table for this sample lists a few hundred thousand distinct CDR3 sequences; about 15% of them were counted only once. The top ten hold 11% of the sample. Notes on this clonotype: Its antigen is unknown. No much larger clone is present one base from it, and per-base qualities are unavailable.

According to the germline V gene (reference sequence), CDR1 reads SEHNR and CDR2 reads FQNEAQ. From the cysteine up to the phenylalanine, the CDR3 has a length of 14 residues. Just CDR3 DNA is preserved here, 42 bases in frame from base 1. Relative to germline, V is 11 bases shorter and J is 0 bases shorter, with 14 bases between their ends. This receptor chain uses TRBV7-9 and TRBJ1-3, with no reliable assignment of the D segment. The TCR comes from a man aged 50 to 59 who received an inactivated influenza vaccine. Donor details come from another sample of the same person, matched by shared clones. The source was PBMCs from blood, collected roughly 12 days after vaccination. The DNA is as follows: TGTGCCGGGGAGGACGGATCCTCTGGAAACACCATATATTTT. Its product reads: CAGEDGSSGNTIYF.